Listed below are T cell receptor beta chains from one sample, sequenced in a study of T cell responses to AZD1222 COVID-19 vaccine. Here immunoSEQ multiplex PCR was the method, and the copy in TCRdb shows in-frame clones only, minus some. The sample has approximately 120,000 clones, approximately 86% seen once; the top ten hold around 13%. This sample comprised peripheral blood, obtained on day 0 of MenACWY control vaccination. The receptors were gathered from an adult in good health. The CDR3 runs from the conserved cysteine through the conserved F or W. Each record gives: J gene, D gene, clone size, V gene, CDR3 protein, CDR3 DNA. A D gene is named only where the DNA matches it firmly. Only some rows state a clone size, as once, few, many or a class for expanded clones.

>TRBJ1-5|TRBD1|-|TRBV2
CASKGRQGNQPQHF
TGTGCCAGCAAGGGGCGACAGGGGAATCAGCCCCAGCATTTT
>TRBJ2-7|-|-|TRBV18
CASSPSPGEQYF
TGTGCCAGCTCACCCTCCCCGGGCGAGCAGTACTTC
>TRBJ2-5|-|-|TRBV4-1
CASSHPQERETQYF
TGCGCCAGCAGCCATCCACAGGAGCGGGAGACCCAGTACTTC
>TRBJ2-1|TRBD2|-|TRBV27
CASSRQTSGGYNEQFF
TGTGCCAGCAGTCGTCAGACTAGCGGGGGTTACAATGAGCAGTTCTTC
>TRBJ1-2|TRBD1|-|TRBV19
CASTGDSYGYTF
TGTGCCAGTACGGGGGACAGCTATGGCTACACCTTC
>TRBJ2-1|-|-|TRBV24-1
CATKGAGLFNEQFF
TGTGCCACCAAGGGCGCAGGACTCTTCAATGAGCAGTTCTTC
>TRBJ1-1|-|once|TRBV5-4
CASSLVGRKITEAFF
TGTGCCAGCAGCTTGGTAGGCAGGAAGATCACTGAAGCTTTCTTT
>TRBJ1-6|-|few|TRBV5-1
CASSLGQNNSPLHF
TGCGCCAGCAGCTTGGGACAAAATAATTCACCCCTCCACTTT
>TRBJ2-4|-|few|TRBV30
CAWRPENRENIQYF
TGTGCCTGGAGACCGGAAAACAGGGAAAACATTCAGTACTTC
>TRBJ2-4|-|-|TRBV28
CASRTTYYAKNIQYF
TGTGCCAGCAGGACAACCTATTACGCCAAAAACATTCAGTACTTC
>TRBJ2-1|TRBD1|-|TRBV28
CASSPIRTGRDEQFF
TGTGCCAGCAGTCCCATCCGGACAGGGCGCGATGAGCAGTTCTTC
>TRBJ1-2|-|-|TRBV28
CASSPSKTLANYGYTF
TGTGCCAGCAGCCCCTCCAAGACGTTAGCTAACTATGGCTACACCTTC
>TRBJ2-2|-|-|TRBV7-3
CASSFGGTGELFF
TGTGCCAGCAGCTTTGGGGGCACCGGGGAGCTGTTTTTT
>TRBJ1-4|-|-|TRBV12-3/TRBV12-4
CASKWGTDEKLFF
TGTGCCAGCAAATGGGGAACGGATGAAAAACTGTTTTTT
>TRBJ2-7|TRBD2|once|TRBV6-1
CASSEAAGGSAYEQYF
TGTGCCAGCAGTGAAGCGGCGGGGGGATCAGCCTACGAGCAGTACTTC
>TRBJ2-7|-|-|TRBV5-5
CASSFSIRDPYEQYF
TGTGCCAGCAGCTTTTCGATTAGGGACCCATACGAGCAGTACTTC
>TRBJ1-5|-|-|TRBV4-3
CASSQVSGNQPQHF
TGCGCCAGCAGCCAAGTTTCAGGGAATCAGCCCCAGCATTTT
>TRBJ1-5|-|few|TRBV18
CASSPSGQGGQPQHF
TGTGCCAGCTCACCATCCGGGCAGGGCGGACAGCCCCAGCATTTT
>TRBJ2-5|TRBD1|-|TRBV4-1
CASSQLGTDEETQYF
TGCGCCAGCAGCCAGCTAGGGACAGATGAAGAGACCCAGTACTTC
>TRBJ1-4|-|-|TRBV6-5
CASSPGTGREKLFF
TGTGCCAGCAGCCCCGGGACGGGACGTGAAAAACTGTTTTTT
>TRBJ1-6|-|-|TRBV28
CASSTGQNYNSPLHF
TGTGCCAGCAGTACAGGACAGAACTATAATTCACCCCTCCACTTT
>TRBJ2-3|-|-|TRBV7-2
CASSSTGSTDTQYF
TGTGCCAGCAGCTCAACCGGGTCCACAGATACGCAGTATTTT
>TRBJ2-1|-|-|TRBV28
CASGNPQGGGWSRQFF
TGTGCCAGCGGGAACCCGCAGGGTGGGGGCTGGAGTAGGCAGTTCTTC
>TRBJ1-5|-|-|TRBV4-1
CASSRGPSNQPQHF
TGCGCCAGCAGCAGAGGACCGAGCAATCAGCCCCAGCATTTT
>TRBJ2-2|TRBD1|-|TRBV7-3
CASSSGQYSPTGELFF
TGTGCCAGCAGCTCGGGACAGTACTCCCCCACCGGGGAGCTGTTTTTT
>TRBJ2-5|-|-|TRBV28
CASSSGGQETQYF
TGTGCCAGCAGCTCAGGGGGGCAAGAGACCCAGTACTTC
>TRBJ2-3|TRBD1|-|TRBV19
CASSPQGEFGTDTQYF
TGTGCCAGTAGTCCACAGGGGGAGTTTGGCACAGATACGCAGTATTTT
>TRBJ1-2|TRBD1|-|TRBV18
CASSPGTGNNYGYTF
TGTGCCAGCTCACCCGGGACAGGGAATAACTATGGCTACACCTTC
>TRBJ2-7|-|-|TRBV6-2/TRBV6-3
CASSALGVFYEQYF
TGTGCCAGCAGTGCCCTTGGAGTTTTCTACGAGCAGTACTTC
>TRBJ1-5|-|once|TRBV29-1
CSVGEGGQPQHF
TGCAGCGTTGGGGAGGGTGGTCAGCCCCAGCATTTT
>TRBJ1-2|-|-|TRBV6-5
CASTGTYGYTF
TGTGCCAGCACCGGCACCTATGGCTACACCTTC
>TRBJ2-7|-|once|TRBV3-1/TRBV3-2
CASSQDIIPDEQYF
TGTGCCAGCAGCCAAGATATCATCCCCGACGAGCAGTACTTC
>TRBJ2-3|-|-|TRBV11-3
CASSFGGTDTQYF
TGTGCCAGCAGCTTCGGGGGCACAGATACGCAGTATTTT
>TRBJ1-6|-|once|TRBV4-3
CASSQLQQSTSGSPLHF
TGCGCCAGCAGCCAACTACAACAGTCCACGTCGGGATCACCCCTCCACTTT
>TRBJ1-6|-|-|TRBV18
CASSRDQQSPLHF
TGTGCCAGCTCACGAGACCAGCAATCACCCCTCCACTTT